One T cell receptor (beta chain) is described in this entry. These data belong to a study of blood T cell repertoires in COVID-19. Background on the study: Spain, Italy and the United States supplied samples that represented acute and convalescent COVID-19.

Germline CDR1 reads LNHDA; CDR2 reads SQIVND (reference sequence). This CDR3 comprises 15 residues. V lost 1 base to trimming and J lost 3 bases, with 12 bases between them. As processed by the authors: Estimates of nucleated cell counts were drawn from the amplification of reference gene primers. Produced via immunoSEQ multiplex PCR; TCRdb's table is partial and in-frame only. The D gene and trimming were derived from the DNA, and the V and J assignments and clone size from that table. The sample records hundreds of thousands of clones, approximately 90% being singletons. The chain recombines TRBV19 with TRBJ1-2; D perhaps matches TRBD1 (6 bases). This TCR was recovered from a young man with COVID-19, enrolled during active disease. The material sequenced was peripheral blood. This CDR3 reads CASSIASRGHYGYTF. As DNA, the CDR3 is TGTGCCAGTAGTATAGCCAGCAGGGGCCACTATGGCTACACCTTC.